This entry describes one TCR beta chain. These data belong to a study of blood T cell repertoires in COVID-19. For the study at large: Specimens from acute and convalescent COVID-19 originated in the United States, Italy and Spain. The cDNA or gDNA used as material had been derived from T cells, B-cell-depleted T cells, or PBMCs.

Authors' processing steps: For nucleated cells, counts were estimated from reference gene primer amplification. The protocol was immunoSEQ multiplex PCR, while the TCRdb copy is restricted to in-frame clones and leaves out a portion. V and J calls plus clone size are reproduced from that table; the DNA served to infer D and trimming. The sample has 150,000 or so clones, 75% to 90% seen once; the top ten hold around 6.5%. The sequencing input was peripheral blood. This clonotype was obtained from a man at least 80 years old with acute or convalescent COVID-19.

The CDR3 DNA follows: TGTGCCAGCAGCCTTGTAGGAAACACCATATATTTT. As protein: CASSLVGNTIYF. This sequence joins TRBV12-3 or TRBV12-4 and TRBJ1-3; D call uncertain. Trimming stripped 6 bases from V and 4 bases from J, with 7 bases between. This CDR3 comprises 12 residues.